The 31 T cell receptor beta chains in this list originate from one sample, sequenced in a study of Ad26.COV2.S vaccination and SARS-CoV-2 variants. Treatment noted: some 19 received Ad26.COV2.S at low or high dose, single or two shots; roughly five received placebo; per-sample allocation not given. The samples date from day 63 after the first vaccine or placebo injection. The table came from immunoSEQ multiplex PCR; TCRdb's copy has only in-frame clones and leaves some out. Of more than 300,000 clones in the sample, around 89% were seen once. The source material was peripheral blood, sampled in a trial of Ad26.COV2.S vaccine versus placebo. The receptors stem from a person aged 18-60 years who received the Ad26.COV2.S COVID-19 vaccine or a placebo.

The chain joins TRBV27 to TRBJ2-3; unclear D gene. V was cut by 1 base and J by 0 bases, with 8 bases left in between. The germline gives CDR1 MNHEY, CDR2 SMNVEV (reference sequence). The CDR3 covers 15 residues. CDR3 coding DNA: TGTGCCAGCAGTTTATGGGGTGCTAGCACAGATACGCAGTATTTT. Its translation is CASSLWGASTDTQYF.

The chain employs TRBV7-8 and TRBJ2-4; TRBD1 matches 8 bases. The V gene end was trimmed by 2 bases and the J gene end by 0 bases; junction bases not matched to a gene: 6. The CDR3 totals 17 residues. Germline-derived CDR1 and CDR2 are SGHVS and FQNEAQ. The CDR3 here is CASSLTQGALAKNIQYF. The CDR3 DNA reads TGTGCCAGCAGCTTAACCCAGGGGGCTTTAGCCAAAAACATTCAGTACTTC.

The V and J genes are TRBV7-9 and TRBJ2-2; 7 nucleotides match TRBD1. This CDR3 is built from 17 residues. Germline CDR1 and CDR2: SEHNR and FQNEAQ (reference sequence). With 1 base clipped from V and 0 bases from J, the junction kept 5 bases outside the gene matches. CDR3 in amino acids: CASSLVVGGSNTGELFF. DNA of the CDR3: TGTGCCAGCAGCTTAGTAGTAGGGGGCTCGAACACCGGGGAGCTGTTTTTT.

This clone turned up a few times. The rearrangement joins TRBV6-1 to TRBJ2-5; D perhaps matches TRBD1 (5 bases). The CDR3 has 15 residues. Trimming left V 1 base short and J 4 bases short, with 13 bases between. Germline CDR1 is MNHNS and CDR2 is SASEGT. CDR3 coding DNA: TGTGCCAGCAGTGAAGGGGGCGCAGGTTCAGAGACCCAGTACTTC. Protein: CASSEGGAGSETQYF.

V and J are TRBV2 and TRBJ1-6, with TRBD1 as a possible D gene (6 bases). This CDR3 has 11 amino acids. In germline, CDR1 is SNHLY, CDR2 FYNNEI. Trimming took off 4 bases at V and 16 bases at J, with 11 bases between the two ends. The CDR3 coding sequence is TGTGCCAGCAGTGTGGGACATGAGCTCCACTTT. It specifies CASSVGHELHF.

V gene TRBV18 combines with J gene TRBJ2-1, with TRBD2 matching 9 bases. J lost 8 bases, V lost 2 bases, and 10 bases had no gene match. Germline V gives CDR1 KGHSH, CDR2 LQKENI. The CDR3 is made up of 16 amino acids. As DNA, the CDR3 is TGTGCCAGCTCACCAAGAACGGCGGGAGGGGGGGATGAGCAGTTCTTC. Protein: CASSPRTAGGGDEQFF.

This chain links TRBV7-8 with TRBJ1-3; D possibly corresponds to TRBD1 (6 bases). Per the germline V gene, CDR1 is SGHVS and CDR2 is FQNEAQ. V was pared by 2 bases and J by 0 bases, with 17 bases between. The CDR3 consists of 18 residues. Written as DNA, the CDR3 is TGTGCCAGCAGCTTAAATCGGACCGGGACACTCTCTGGAAACACCATATATTTT. The encoded protein is CASSLNRTGTLSGNTIYF.

The chain couples TRBV12-5 to TRBJ1-2; 8 nucleotides agree with TRBD1. V gave up 2 bases and J gave up 4 bases; unmatched junction bases: 15. Germline CDR1 reads LGHNT; CDR2 reads FRNRAP. The CDR3 loop spans 18 amino acids. The CDR3 sequence is CASGLPRTGKKISYGYTF. Written as DNA, the CDR3 is TGTGCTAGTGGTTTGCCCCGGACAGGGAAGAAAATCTCCTATGGCTACACCTTC. The full variable domain, in which reference TRBV12-5 and TRBJ1-2 provide the parts outside the CDR3, is DARVTQTPRHKVTEMGQEVTMRCQPILGHNTVFWYRQTMMQGLELLAYFRNRAPLDDSGMPKDRFSAEMPDATLATLKIQPSEPRDSAVYFCASGLPRTGKKISYGYTFGSGTRLTVV.

The chain is built from TRBV5-5 and TRBJ2-7; D is undetermined. This CDR3 spans 16 amino acids. CDR1 and CDR2 from the germline V gene are SGHKS and YYEKEE (reference sequence). V was shortened by 6 bases and J by 1 base, with 20 bases between the two germline ends. CDR3 loop: CASMKGIVSKSYEQYF. For the CDR3, the DNA is TGTGCCAGCATGAAGGGAATAGTTTCCAAATCCTACGAGCAGTACTTC. Complete variable domain (other parts from reference TRBV5-5 and TRBJ2-7): DAGVTQSPTHLIKTRGQQVTLRCSPISGHKSVSWYQQVLGQGPQFIFQYYEKEERGRGNFPDRFSARQFPNYSSELNVNALLLGDSALYLCASMKGIVSKSYEQYFGPGTRLTVT.

This clone showed up just a few times. The V call is TRBV7-9, the J call TRBJ1-6; 7 bases map to TRBD1. The trim removed 5 bases at V and 7 bases at J, leaving 8 bases unmatched. The germline V gene has CDR1 SEHNR and CDR2 FQNEAQ (reference sequence). The CDR3 is made up of 15 amino acids. The CDR3, as DNA: TGTGCCAGCAGCGATCGACAGGGCGCCAATTCACCCCTCCACTTT. The encoded protein is CASSDRQGANSPLHF.

V is TRBV6-6 and J is TRBJ2-3; 9 bases fit TRBD2. Per the germline V gene, CDR1 is MNHNY and CDR2 is SVGAGI (reference sequence). The CDR3 spans 13 residues. V gave up 6 bases and J gave up 4 bases; unmatched junction bases: 2. CDR3 protein: CASSGLAPDTQYF. DNA for the CDR3: TGTGCCAGCAGCGGACTAGCGCCAGATACGCAGTATTTT.

CDR3 sequence: CASRMWEGTEAFF. The CDR3 coding sequence is TGTGCCAGTAGAATGTGGGAGGGCACTGAAGCTTTCTTT. This chain joins TRBV19 and TRBJ1-1; D uncertain. V dropped 6 bases and J dropped 4 bases, with 12 bases sitting between them. The CDR3 covers 13 residues. Germline CDR1 and CDR2: LNHDA and SQIVND (reference sequence).

V usage is TRBV18 and J usage is TRBJ2-1; 8 bases agree with TRBD1. The CDR3 runs to 15 residues. Germline V gives CDR1 KGHSH, CDR2 LQKENI. J was trimmed by 1 base and V by 5 bases; bases with no gene match: 4. This CDR3 is CASSRQGTSYNEQFF. The CDR3 DNA is TGTGCCAGCTCAAGACAGGGGACATCCTACAATGAGCAGTTCTTC.

The V gene is TRBV5-1, the J gene TRBJ2-1; D is possibly TRBD1 (5 bases). The CDR3 is 15 amino acids. Trimming left V 0 bases short and J 8 bases short, with 15 bases between. The V gene's germline CDR1 is SGHRS and CDR2 YFSETQ. This CDR3 is CASSLDPEGVDEQFF. DNA of the CDR3: TGCGCCAGCAGCTTGGATCCTGAAGGGGTAGATGAGCAGTTCTTC.

The rearrangement links TRBV3-1 (or the pseudogene TRBV3-2) to TRBJ2-3; TRBD2 matches at 12 bases. CDR3 length: 17 amino acids. With 0 bases clipped from V and 3 bases from J, the junction kept 4 bases outside the gene matches. Germline CDR1 is LGHDT and CDR2 is YNNKEL (reference sequence). CDR3 DNA: TGTGCCAGCAGCCAAGATTGGGGGACTAGCGGGACAGATACGCAGTATTTT. This codes for CASSQDWGTSGTDTQYF.

This clone has a handful of counts. V is TRBV9 and J is TRBJ2-3; 12 nucleotides line up with TRBD2. Unmatched junction bases numbered 5, after V lost 2 bases and J lost 4 bases. The CDR3 contains 16 residues. Germline values: CDR1 SGDLS, CDR2 YYNGEE. The CDR3 sequence is CASSVLAGGPADTQYF. Here the CDR3 DNA reads TGTGCCAGCAGCGTCCTAGCGGGGGGGCCGGCAGATACGCAGTATTTT.

The CDR3 is CASSQLGIYEQYF. The CDR3 region has the DNA TGTGCCAGCAGCCAGTTGGGGATCTACGAGCAGTACTTC. The V and J genes are TRBV3-1 (or the pseudogene TRBV3-2) and TRBJ2-7; D remains unclear. This CDR3 spans 13 amino acids. CDR1 and CDR2 (germline): LGHDT, YNNKEL (reference sequence). V was pared by 3 bases and J by 3 bases, with 9 bases between.

The rearrangement uses TRBV11-2 and TRBJ1-1; 7 bases align to TRBD1. The V and J ends lost 5 bases and 0 bases, in that order; junction bases with no gene match: 6. The germline CDR1 and CDR2 sequences are SGHAT and FQNNGV. This CDR3 contains 15 residues. Here the CDR3 DNA reads TGTGCCAGCAGCGTACAGGGGAGGATGAACACTGAAGCTTTCTTT. Protein product: CASSVQGRMNTEAFF.

The chain couples TRBV9 to TRBJ2-5; 9 bases fit TRBD1. Unmatched junction bases numbered 5, after V lost 0 bases and J lost 5 bases. CDR1 and CDR2 from the germline V gene are SGDLS and YYNGEE. The CDR3 is 15 residues long. The CDR3, as DNA: TGTGCCAGCAGCGTAGGGGGACAGGGAGGGGAGACCCAGTACTTC. It codes for CASSVGGQGGETQYF.

The chain couples TRBV5-1 to TRBJ2-5; D is uncertain. The V and J ends lost 0 bases and 7 bases respectively, with 10 bases between them. This CDR3 is built from 13 residues. CDR1 and CDR2 from the germline V gene are SGHRS and YFSETQ. CDR3 protein: CASSLGAIGTQYF. CDR3 DNA: TGCGCCAGCAGCTTGGGGGCGATCGGGACCCAGTACTTC.

This sequence joins TRBV19 and TRBJ1-1; D unclear. The germline V gene has CDR1 LNHDA and CDR2 SQIVND (reference sequence). Trimming stripped 1 base from V and 5 bases from J, with 11 bases between. CDR3 size: 14 residues. The CDR3 DNA is TGTGCCAGTAGTATAGGAGGGCCTCCGACTGAAGCTTTCTTT. Translation: CASSIGGPPTEAFF. Full variable domain (missing parts from reference TRBV19 and TRBJ1-1): DGGITQSPKYLFRKEGQNVTLSCEQNLNHDAMYWYRQDPGQGLRLIYYSQIVNDFQKGDIAEGYSVSREKKESFPLTVTSAQKNPTAFYLCASSIGGPPTEAFFGQGTRLTVV.

Here the CDR3 DNA reads TGTGCCAGCAGCCGCGGGACAAATGGAAACACCATATATTTT. The encoded protein is CASSRGTNGNTIYF. The J gene is TRBJ1-3, the V gene TRBV6-5; a possible D gene is TRBD1 (6 bases). Germline V gene data show CDR1 as MNHEY and CDR2 as SVGAGI. The CDR3 is 14 residues long. Between the trimmed V and J ends, which lost 6 bases and 3 bases, there was a span of 12 bases.

V gene TRBV7-9 combines with J gene TRBJ1-1; D gene unclear. CDR3 length: 12 amino acids. The germline V gene encodes CDR1 SEHNR and CDR2 FQNEAQ (reference sequence). Deletions cut 5 bases from V and 4 bases from J, with 8 bases between. CDR3 coding DNA: TGTGCCAGCAGCCTGGGAAGCACTGAAGCTTTCTTT. This codes for CASSLGSTEAFF.

This clone was picked up one time. The rearrangement uses TRBV15 and TRBJ1-5, with a possible D match to TRBD1 (6 bases). The germline CDR1 and CDR2 sequences are LNHNV and YYDKDF (reference sequence). The CDR3 covers 17 residues. Deletions cut 1 base from V and 0 bases from J, with 13 bases between. In DNA form, the CDR3 reads TGTGCCACCAGCAGAGTGGACAGCGTCTATAGCAATCAGCCCCAGCATTTT. Protein: CATSRVDSVYSNQPQHF.

The chain links TRBV13 to TRBJ1-5; possibly TRBD1 for D (5 bases). The V end was cut by 5 bases, the J end by 3 bases, with 14 bases between. The CDR3 spans 15 residues. CDR1 and CDR2 (germline): PRHDT, FYEKMQ (reference sequence). In DNA form, the CDR3 reads TGTGCCAGCAGCCGACGGGACGCCCTCAATCAGCCCCAGCATTTT. This codes for CASSRRDALNQPQHF.

The chain joins TRBV6-6 to TRBJ2-5, with D perhaps matching TRBD2 (5 bases). Per germline, CDR1 MNHNY and CDR2 SVGAGI (reference sequence). V gave up 2 bases and J gave up 5 bases, with 12 bases separating them. The CDR3 is made up of 14 amino acids. Written as DNA, the CDR3 is TGTGCCAGCAGTTACACGGGGTCGACGGAGACCCAGTACTTC. Translation: CASSYTGSTETQYF.

V and J are TRBV9 and TRBJ1-4, with D possibly TRBD1 on 5 matching bases. The CDR3 is made up of 16 amino acids. Per germline, CDR1 SGDLS and CDR2 YYNGEE. Trimming cost V 2 bases and J 1 base, with 12 bases left between them. In DNA form, the CDR3 reads TGTGCCAGCAGCGTCGACGGCGGGGGAACTAATGAAAAACTGTTTTTT. Translated: CASSVDGGGTNEKLFF.

The chain links TRBV18 to TRBJ1-6, with D possibly being TRBD1 (6 bases). This CDR3 has 17 residues. Germline CDR1 KGHSH, CDR2 LQKENI. V was shortened by 3 bases and J by 0 bases, with 12 bases between the two germline ends. The CDR3 reads CASSPNGQLSYNSPLHF. The CDR3 DNA reads as TGTGCCAGCTCACCGAACGGACAGCTCTCCTATAATTCACCCCTCCACTTT.

V usage is TRBV19 and J usage is TRBJ1-1; no firm D call. CDR3 length: 13 residues. V gave up 6 bases and J gave up 4 bases, with 12 bases separating them. Germline V gives CDR1 LNHDA, CDR2 SQIVND (reference sequence). CDR3: CASSPDSGTEAFF. DNA for the CDR3: TGTGCCAGTAGCCCGGACTCGGGCACTGAAGCTTTCTTT.

This clone has a single count. The V gene is TRBV19, the J gene TRBJ1-2, with a possible D match to TRBD1 (5 bases). Germline CDR1 reads LNHDA; CDR2 reads SQIVND (reference sequence). The CDR3 has 15 amino acids. V shed 7 bases and J shed 2 bases, with 17 bases lying between them. The CDR3 DNA sequence: TGTGCCAGTACCTTTTCGATCGGGGGAAACTATGGCTACACCTTC. Amino acid sequence: CASTFSIGGNYGYTF.

A single count supports this clone. The chain links TRBV19 to TRBJ1-1; 8 bases agree with TRBD1. The germline CDR1 and CDR2 sequences are LNHDA and SQIVND (reference sequence). V was pared by 4 bases and J by 1 base, with 5 bases of the junction left unmatched. This CDR3 is built from 15 residues. CDR3 loop: CASSTRQGPNTEAFF. In DNA form, the CDR3 reads TGTGCCAGTAGTACCCGACAGGGGCCGAACACTGAAGCTTTCTTT.